These T cell receptor beta chains were read from a single sample in a study of shared clonotypes between healthy human individuals. The data were produced by immunoSEQ multiplex PCR, yet TCRdb's version contains in-frame clones alone and is incomplete. Of about 520,000 clones listed, over 70% are singletons. Sequenced material: PBMCs. These receptors came from a woman between 40 and 55 years old in good health. Some clones in this sample may be carry-over from other donors' samples. Each CDR3 is given with its conserved first and last residue. Fields, in order: J gene, V gene, CDR3 protein.

J gene: TRBJ2-6
V gene: TRBV5-1
CDR3 protein: CASSAAGGQISGANVLTF

J gene: TRBJ2-1
V gene: TRBV27
CDR3 protein: CASSLRTSGSGQFF

J gene: TRBJ2-7
V gene: TRBV11-2
CDR3 protein: CASSLEATGAYEQYF

J gene: TRBJ2-7
V gene: TRBV4-1
CDR3 protein: CASSQAGGDYEQYF

J gene: TRBJ2-7
V gene: TRBV27
CDR3 protein: CASSPRLSVEQYF

J gene: TRBJ1-2
V gene: TRBV4-3
CDR3 protein: CASSQEISGNNYGYTF

J gene: TRBJ2-1
V gene: TRBV6-4
CDR3 protein: CASSEGVYYNEQFF

J gene: TRBJ2-7
V gene: TRBV2
CDR3 protein: CASSLDPIYEQYF

J gene: TRBJ2-5
V gene: TRBV7-9
CDR3 protein: CASSLSVVETQYF

J gene: TRBJ1-5
V gene: TRBV28
CDR3 protein: CASSSIRQGGFQPQHF

J gene: TRBJ2-2
V gene: TRBV19
CDR3 protein: CASSRRGGELFF

J gene: TRBJ2-1
V gene: TRBV29-1
CDR3 protein: CSVERGSGSSYNEQFF

J gene: TRBJ2-1
V gene: TRBV5-4
CDR3 protein: CASSLENGLANEQFF

J gene: TRBJ1-1
V gene: TRBV30
CDR3 protein: CACRGVAAEAFF

J gene: TRBJ2-1
V gene: TRBV25-1
CDR3 protein: CASSEFGLAGGNEQFF

J gene: TRBJ2-3
V gene: TRBV5-1
CDR3 protein: CASSLGLTEPSTDTQYF

J gene: TRBJ2-7
V gene: TRBV7-9
CDR3 protein: CASSLNMQGGEQYF

J gene: TRBJ2-3
V gene: TRBV28
CDR3 protein: CASRLAGADTQYF

J gene: TRBJ1-2
V gene: TRBV28
CDR3 protein: CAVWNYGYTF

J gene: TRBJ2-6
V gene: TRBV5-5
CDR3 protein: CASTLGATGANVLTF

J gene: TRBJ2-1
V gene: TRBV28
CDR3 protein: CASSLPRTSGSYNEQFF

J gene: TRBJ2-2
V gene: TRBV27
CDR3 protein: CASSSSGTSTGELFF

J gene: TRBJ2-5
V gene: TRBV5-6
CDR3 protein: CASSPTGKETQYF

J gene: TRBJ2-3
V gene: TRBV30
CDR3 protein: CASKGPLGPSTDTQYF

J gene: TRBJ2-5
V gene: TRBV2
CDR3 protein: CASSEGTPDIETQYF

J gene: TRBJ2-5
V gene: TRBV19
CDR3 protein: CASSRRETQYF

J gene: TRBJ2-7
V gene: TRBV4-3
CDR3 protein: CASSLLFGPGYEQYF

J gene: TRBJ2-2
V gene: TRBV11-2
CDR3 protein: CASSLVWAGNTGELFF

J gene: TRBJ2-5
V gene: TRBV5-1
CDR3 protein: CASGQETQYF

J gene: TRBJ1-5
V gene: TRBV7-2
CDR3 protein: CASSFGSGGNQPQHF

J gene: TRBJ2-7
V gene: TRBV7-9
CDR3 protein: CASRPDGPQQYF

J gene: TRBJ2-1
V gene: TRBV6-5
CDR3 protein: CASSQGGSIGEQFF

J gene: TRBJ1-5
V gene: TRBV19
CDR3 protein: CASKRTGSNQPQHF

J gene: TRBJ2-3
V gene: TRBV11-1
CDR3 protein: CASTLDRAFTDTQYF

J gene: TRBJ2-6
V gene: TRBV9
CDR3 protein: CASSANSGANVLTF

J gene: TRBJ2-1
V gene: TRBV29-1
CDR3 protein: CSVRDRSSYNEQFF

J gene: TRBJ2-7
V gene: TRBV18
CDR3 protein: CASSLRGTGEYEQYF

J gene: TRBJ1-2
V gene: TRBV6-5
CDR3 protein: CASSLGQGFRSGYTF

J gene: TRBJ2-1
V gene: TRBV27
CDR3 protein: CASSYLAGVWNEQFF

J gene: TRBJ2-6
V gene: TRBV28
CDR3 protein: CASSHGLARANVLTF

J gene: TRBJ2-1
V gene: TRBV18
CDR3 protein: CASSPGGGDEQFF

J gene: TRBJ1-1
V gene: TRBV29-1
CDR3 protein: CSVVGGKTTEAFF

J gene: TRBJ2-2
V gene: TRBV4-2
CDR3 protein: CASSQDHGSTWELFF

J gene: TRBJ2-7
V gene: TRBV5-1
CDR3 protein: CASSLVVGSSYEQYF

J gene: TRBJ1-5
V gene: TRBV7-8
CDR3 protein: CASSLSGSRGNQPQHF

J gene: TRBJ2-5
V gene: TRBV19
CDR3 protein: CASNLRQGSETQYF

J gene: TRBJ2-7
V gene: TRBV9
CDR3 protein: CASSVAGGVLYEQYF

J gene: TRBJ2-1
V gene: TRBV7-2
CDR3 protein: CASSLEGTSGRYHNEQFF

J gene: TRBJ2-3
V gene: TRBV30
CDR3 protein: CAWGGVTSTDTQYF

J gene: TRBJ1-5
V gene: TRBV4-1
CDR3 protein: CASSPLPGQPNQPQHF

J gene: TRBJ2-1
V gene: TRBV25-1
CDR3 protein: CASSDPLRWNEQFF

J gene: TRBJ1-1
V gene: TRBV19
CDR3 protein: CASSIVSAAGNTEAFF

J gene: TRBJ2-3
V gene: TRBV25-1
CDR3 protein: CASSLRVTDTQYF

J gene: TRBJ1-1
V gene: TRBV7-3
CDR3 protein: CASSLEEGSEAFF